The clone carrying this T cell receptor (beta chain) was observed a few times. What it binds is not known. Source study methods: CDR3 differences across clinicopathological groups were used to build a distant-metastasis classifier for papillary thyroid cancer. TCRdb reassembled clones from the PCR reads with MiXCR. TCRdb assigned the V and J calls; the authors' analysis was not used. The table records tens of thousands of clones, 12% of them present only once. All patients reached thyroid surgery having received no treatment beforehand. The data originate from a study of metastatic and nonmetastatic thyroid tumors. Study as a whole: Thyroid patients, malignant and benign, had repertoires compared across blood and tumor or nodule tissue. Overall study findings and caveats: Patients with malignant thyroid tumors reportedly had significantly higher TCR beta diversity than those with benign nodules, in blood and tumor.

The germline V gene has CDR1 MNHEY and CDR2 SMNVEV (reference sequence). Trimming stripped 2 bases from V and 7 bases from J, with 12 bases between. The CDR3 runs 13 residues. The chain employs TRBV27 and TRBJ2-7; D remains unclear. The sequence was obtained from a male donor with papillary thyroid cancer or a benign thyroid nodule (not recorded which). Some clones in this sample may be carry-over from other donors' samples. The source material was blood. The DNA of the CDR3 is TGTGCCAGCAGTTTACAGGCGTTAGCTGAGCAGTACTTC. Translating gives CASSLQALAEQYF.